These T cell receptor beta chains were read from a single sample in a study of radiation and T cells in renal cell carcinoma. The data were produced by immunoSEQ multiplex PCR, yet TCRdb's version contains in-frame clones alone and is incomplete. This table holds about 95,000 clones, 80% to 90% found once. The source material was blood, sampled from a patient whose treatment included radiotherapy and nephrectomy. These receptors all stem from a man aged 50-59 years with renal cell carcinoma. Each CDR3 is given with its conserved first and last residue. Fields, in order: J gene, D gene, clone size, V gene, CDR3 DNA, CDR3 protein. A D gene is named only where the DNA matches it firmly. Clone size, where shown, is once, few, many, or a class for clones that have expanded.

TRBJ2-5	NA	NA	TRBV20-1	TGCAGTGCGAGGGGTAAGGAGACCCAGTACTTC	CSARGKETQYF
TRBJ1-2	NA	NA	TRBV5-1	TGCGCCAGCAGCTTGTCCAGGGCCGACTATGGCTACACCTTC	CASSLSRADYGYTF
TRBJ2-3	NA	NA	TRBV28	TGTGCCAGCGGTCCACGGGCCTACGCCGGAGATACGCAGTATTTT	CASGPRAYAGDTQYF
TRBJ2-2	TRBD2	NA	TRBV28	TGTGCCAGCAGTTTTTGGCTAGCGGTGAACACCGGGGAGCTGTTTTTT	CASSFWLAVNTGELFF
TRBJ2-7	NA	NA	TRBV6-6	TGTGCCAGCAGTTACGGTAGTTCTAGGAGCTCCTACGAGCAGTACTTC	CASSYGSSRSSYEQYF
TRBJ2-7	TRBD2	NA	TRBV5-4	TGTGCCAGCAGCGCGGGACTAGAGCGGGGCTCCTACGAGCAGTACTTC	CASSAGLERGSYEQYF
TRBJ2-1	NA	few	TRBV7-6	TGTGCCAGCAGCTTAGGGAGTCATTCTGGAGAGGAGCAGTTCTTC	CASSLGSHSGEEQFF
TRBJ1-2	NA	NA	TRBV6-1	TGTGCCAGCAGTAAGGCAGTGAACTATGGCTACACCTTC	CASSKAVNYGYTF
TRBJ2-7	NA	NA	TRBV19	TGTGCCAGTAGTATTTTGGGATACCCCTACGAGCAGTACTTC	CASSILGYPYEQYF
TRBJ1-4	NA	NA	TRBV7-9	TGTGCCAGCAGCTTATCCGGACCTAATGAAAAACTGTTTTTT	CASSLSGPNEKLFF
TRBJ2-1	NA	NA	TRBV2	TGTGCCAGCACCGGGAAAACCTACAATGAGCAGTTCTTC	CASTGKTYNEQFF
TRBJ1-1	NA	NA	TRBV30	TGTGCCAGGAGGATTTTGGACACTGAAGCTTTCTTT	CARRILDTEAFF
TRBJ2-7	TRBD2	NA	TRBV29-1	TGCAGCGCCCCTCCCCTTAGTGGGAGGGGTCACTTTGTGGGGGAGCAGTACTTC	CSAPPLSGRGHFVGEQYF
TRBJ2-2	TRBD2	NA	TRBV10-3	TGTGCCATCCTGGATCAAAGCGGGGGGAGCGGGCTAAACACCGGGGAGCTGTTTTTT	CAILDQSGGSGLNTGELFF
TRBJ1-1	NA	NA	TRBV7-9	TGTGCCAGCAGGACCCAGGCGGGAAACACTGAAGCTTTCTTT	CASRTQAGNTEAFF
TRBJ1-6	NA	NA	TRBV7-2	TGTGCCAGCAGCTTAGGGGGACACTCACCCCTCCACTTT	CASSLGGHSPLHF
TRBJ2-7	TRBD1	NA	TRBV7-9	TGTGCCAGCAGTCTACAGGGGGTCTACGAGCAGTACTTC	CASSLQGVYEQYF
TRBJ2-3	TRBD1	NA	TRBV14	TGTGCCAGCCGGACAGGGGACCCAGATGCGCAGTATTTT	CASRTGDPDAQYF
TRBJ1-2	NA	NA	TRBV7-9	TGTGCCAGCAGCTTCAGCCCCATTTATGGCTACACCTTC	CASSFSPIYGYTF
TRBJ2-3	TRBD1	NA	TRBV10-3	TGTGCCATCAGTGCCCAGGGGGAAGATACGCAGTATTTT	CAISAQGEDTQYF
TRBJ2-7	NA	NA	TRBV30	TGTGCCTGGAGTGTTGTCGGGAGAGGTCCCGACGAGCAGTACTTC	CAWSVVGRGPDEQYF
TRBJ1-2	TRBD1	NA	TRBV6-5	TGTGCCAGCAGTTCTCGACAGGGAGGGGGGTGGAATGGCTACACCTTC	CASSSRQGGGWNGYTF
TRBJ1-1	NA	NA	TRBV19	TGTGCCAGTAGTATAGGTTTCAGAACACCCGGAGCTTTCTTT	CASSIGFRTPGAFF
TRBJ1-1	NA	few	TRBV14	TGTGCCAGCAGCCGACAGAGCTTCACTGAAGCTTTCTTT	CASSRQSFTEAFF
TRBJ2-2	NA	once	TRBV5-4	TGTGCCAGCAGCTTGGCTACGAGTGGCACCGGGGAGCTGTTTTTT	CASSLATSGTGELFF
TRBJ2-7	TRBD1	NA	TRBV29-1	TGCAGCGTCGGGACAGCCCAAGAGCAGTACTTC	CSVGTAQEQYF
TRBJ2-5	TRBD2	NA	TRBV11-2	TGTGCCAGCAGCTTAGGAGCGGGAGGTTCTGGGGAGACCCAGTACTTC	CASSLGAGGSGETQYF
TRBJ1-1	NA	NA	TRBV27	TGTGCCAGCAGTCCGCTCTTCCGGACGGGGAACACTGAAGCTTTCTTT	CASSPLFRTGNTEAFF
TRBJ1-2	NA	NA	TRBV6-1	TGTGCCAGCAGTGAAGCGTGGGGGGTTAATAACAATGGCTACACCTTC	CASSEAWGVNNNGYTF
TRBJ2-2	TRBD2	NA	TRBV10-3	TGTGCCATCAGTGTGATAGCGGGGGGGCCGGAGACCGGGGAGCTGTTTTTT	CAISVIAGGPETGELFF
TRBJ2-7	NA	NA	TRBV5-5	TGTGCCAGCAGCTTTAGTTCAGGGACCATCTCCTACGAGCAGTACTTC	CASSFSSGTISYEQYF
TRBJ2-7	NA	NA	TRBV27	TGTGCCAGCAGTCCCCACGGCGCTACTTACGAGCAGTACTTC	CASSPHGATYEQYF
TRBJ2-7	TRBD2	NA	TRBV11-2	TGTGCCACCAGTAGGTTCGCGGGAGATTACGAGCAGTACTTC	CATSRFAGDYEQYF
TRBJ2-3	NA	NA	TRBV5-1	TGCGCCAGCAGCTATACAGGGTCAGATACGCAGTATTTT	CASSYTGSDTQYF
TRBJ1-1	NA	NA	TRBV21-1	TGTGCCAGCAGCCTGCGGGACAGGGGTAAAGGTGAAGCTTTCTTT	CASSLRDRGKGEAFF
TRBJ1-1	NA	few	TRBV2	TGTGCCAGCAGTGGACGGAGCTACAGGGCTGAAGCTTTCTTT	CASSGRSYRAEAFF
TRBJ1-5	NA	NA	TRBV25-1	TGTGCCAGCAGTGAATTTGGGGGCAATCAGCCCCAGCATTTT	CASSEFGGNQPQHF
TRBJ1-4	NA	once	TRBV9	TGTGCCAGCAGCGTAGACAGTGCAACTAATGAAAAACTGTTTTTT	CASSVDSATNEKLFF
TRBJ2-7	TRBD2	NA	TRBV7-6	TGTGCCAGCAGCGTAGGAGCTAGCGGGGGTTCTACCTACGAGCAGTACTTC	CASSVGASGGSTYEQYF
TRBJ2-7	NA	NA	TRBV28	TGTGCCAGCAGTTCCCAGGGGCCCTACGAGCAGTACTTC	CASSSQGPYEQYF
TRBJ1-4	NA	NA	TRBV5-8	TGTGCCAGCAGCTTGGCGGCCCCATTGGAAGCTAATGAAAAACTGTTTTTT	CASSLAAPLEANEKLFF
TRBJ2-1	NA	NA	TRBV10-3	TGTGCCATCAGTGAGGGACTACTATACGGCAATGAGCAGTTCTTC	CAISEGLLYGNEQFF
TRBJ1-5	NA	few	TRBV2	TGTGCCAGCAGGGACGACGGTAGCAATCAGCCCCAGCATTTT	CASRDDGSNQPQHF
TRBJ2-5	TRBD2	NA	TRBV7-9	TGTGCCAGCAGCCCCCCCGACTCGGTTTTAGCGGGAGGGGAGACCCAGTACTTC	CASSPPDSVLAGGETQYF
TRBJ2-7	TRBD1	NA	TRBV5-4	TGTGCCAGCAGCGTGGGGACAGGGGGCACAATCCAGCAGTACTTC	CASSVGTGGTIQQYF
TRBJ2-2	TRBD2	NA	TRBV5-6	TGTGCCAGCAGCTTCCCGCCGCAGCGGGGGGCCACCGGGGAGCTGTTTTTT	CASSFPPQRGATGELFF
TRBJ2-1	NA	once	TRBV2	TGTGCCACACACCTTCGGCGGGATTCCTACAATGAGCAGTTCTTC	CATHLRRDSYNEQFF
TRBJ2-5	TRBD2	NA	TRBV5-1	TGCGCCAGCAGCCCAGGACTAGCGGGTGCCTCGGGGACCCAGTACTTC	CASSPGLAGASGTQYF
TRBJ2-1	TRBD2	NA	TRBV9	TGTGCCAGCAGCGTAAGGACTAGCGGGGTTAATGAGCAGTTCTTC	CASSVRTSGVNEQFF
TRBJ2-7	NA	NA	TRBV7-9	TGTGCCAGCAGCTTAGAAATCGGCGGCGAGCAGTACTTC	CASSLEIGGEQYF
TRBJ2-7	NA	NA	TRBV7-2	TGTGCCAGCAGTCGGGACTTAATAAACTCCTACGAGCAGTACTTC	CASSRDLINSYEQYF
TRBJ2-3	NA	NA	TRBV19	TGTGCCAGTAGTACCGGGACAAGTCGCACAGATACGCAGTATTTT	CASSTGTSRTDTQYF